This T cell receptor beta chain was documented in a study of blood T cell repertoires in COVID-19. Study background: There were acute and convalescent COVID-19 samples, and they came from the United States, Italy and Spain. In each case, the material was cDNA or gDNA derived from T cells, B-cell-depleted T cells, or PBMCs.

Original processing methods: Reference gene primer amplification gave nucleated cell count estimates. The data were produced by immunoSEQ multiplex PCR, yet TCRdb's version contains in-frame clones alone and is incomplete. The V and J calls and clone size are taken from that table; D and trimming were inferred from the DNA. Altogether about 360,000 clones are present, more than 75% being singletons, with the ten largest covering about 1.2%. Germline assignment: CDR1 MDHEN and CDR2 SYDVKM. The CDR3 has 18 amino acids. V lost 7 bases to trimming and J lost 7 bases, with 32 bases between them. This sequence joins TRBV28 and TRBJ2-7, with D possibly TRBD1 on 7 matching bases. The sequencing sample was made of peripheral blood. This TCR derives from a human donor with acute or convalescent COVID-19. The donor label of this sample is uncertain. CDR3 loop: CASNVLQAEGASPWEQYF. The CDR3 DNA is TGTGCCAGCAACGTCCTCCAGGCGGAGGGGGCTTCCCCTTGGGAGCAGTACTTC. The full variable domain, in which reference TRBV28 and TRBJ2-7 provide the parts outside the CDR3, is DVKVTQSSRYLVKRTGEKVFLECVQDMDHENMFWYRQDPGLGLRLIYFSYDVKMKEKGDIPEGYSVSREKKERFSLILESASTNQTSMYLCASNVLQAEGASPWEQYFGPGTRLTVT.